Following are 25 T cell receptor beta chains from one sample sequenced in a study of OX40 agonist ivuxolimab in advanced cancers. Data came from immunoSEQ multiplex PCR; TCRdb stores just in-frame clones and leaves some out. The sample holds around 74,000 clones, 75% to 90% seen once. Sequences were derived from CD4+ or CD8+ T cells sorted from blood, sampled in a trial of the OX40 agonist ivuxolimab. The receptor source for this set is an adult with an advanced solid tumor such as melanoma, head and neck, liver or kidney cancer.

This clone came up once. The CDR3 spells CASSLRAEAFF. CDR3 nucleotide sequence: TGTGCCAGCAGCTTGCGTGCTGAAGCTTTCTTT. V usage is TRBV5-8 and J usage is TRBJ1-1; the D is unclear. Trimming cost V 1 base and J 6 bases, with 4 bases left between them. The CDR3 has 11 amino acids. The V gene's germline CDR1 is SGHTS and CDR2 YDEGEE.

J is TRBJ2-2 and V is TRBV23-1; 7 positions agree with TRBD2. TRBV23-1 is reported as an ORF; its role is uncertain. The ends lost 7 bases at V and 4 bases at J; junction bases unmatched: 9. CDR3 length: 15 amino acids. The CDR3 loop reads CASTGLDLGTGELFF. The DNA of the CDR3 is TGCGCCAGCACCGGACTAGATCTGGGCACCGGGGAGCTGTTTTTT.

This chain connects TRBV7-2 to TRBJ2-3, with 12 positions matching TRBD2. The V and J ends lost 4 bases and 5 bases, in that order; junction bases with no gene match: 16. The V gene's germline CDR1 is SGHTA and CDR2 FQGNSA. CDR3 length equals 19 residues. The CDR3 reads CASSSRPRSLAGGLDTQYF. The CDR3 nucleotides are TGTGCCAGCAGCTCCCGCCCCCGTAGTCTAGCGGGGGGGTTAGATACGCAGTATTTT.

The CDR3 coding sequence is TGTGCCAGCAGCGAATACAATGAGCAGTTCTTC. Translating gives CASSEYNEQFF. The chain couples TRBV5-8 to TRBJ2-1; D not certain. The CDR3 has 11 residues. V was cut by 4 bases and J by 4 bases, with 3 bases left in between. CDR1 SGHTS and CDR2 YDEGEE come from the germline V gene.

The chain recombines TRBV7-2 with TRBJ2-7, with 12 bases that match TRBD2. The V gene end was trimmed by 6 bases and the J gene end by 2 bases; junction bases not matched to a gene: 2. The germline V gene has CDR1 SGHTA and CDR2 FQGNSA. The CDR3 extends over 14 amino acids. The CDR3 nucleotides read TGTGCCAGCAGGCGACTAGCGGGGGCCTACGAGCAGTACTTC. Encoded protein: CASRRLAGAYEQYF.

This chain links TRBV2 with TRBJ1-1; 8 bases map to TRBD1. CDR1 is SNHLY and CDR2 is FYNNEI in the germline V gene. This CDR3 spans 16 amino acids. Unmatched junction bases numbered 8, after V lost 4 bases and J lost 1 base. CDR3 sequence: CASSAIRGLGNTEAFF. CDR3 bases: TGTGCCAGCAGTGCAATCAGGGGGCTGGGGAACACTGAAGCTTTCTTT.

This chain joins TRBV5-1 and TRBJ2-2; D uncertain. V was shortened by 1 base and J by 1 base, with 5 bases between the two germline ends. The CDR3 runs 14 residues. CDR1 is SGHRS, CDR2 YFSETQ, per germline. The CDR3 DNA follows: TGCGCCAGCAGCTTGAAAGGGAACACCGGGGAGCTGTTTTTT. Its translation: CASSLKGNTGELFF.

This rearrangement joins TRBV5-1 to TRBJ1-4; 9 positions agree with TRBD1. Germline V gene data show CDR1 as SGHRS and CDR2 as YFSETQ. Unmatched junction bases numbered 4, after V lost 0 bases and J lost 7 bases. The CDR3 has 15 residues. Here the CDR3 reads CASSLAGQGSEKLFF. The CDR3 DNA is TGCGCCAGCAGCTTGGCGGGACAGGGAAGTGAAAAACTGTTTTTT.

The V and J genes are TRBV15 and TRBJ1-3; no definite D call. The V end was cut by 6 bases, the J end by 4 bases, with 10 bases between. The germline gives CDR1 LNHNV, CDR2 YYDKDF (reference sequence). This CDR3 contains 13 residues. The DNA of the CDR3 is TGTGCCACCAGTTCGACGGAGGGAAACACCATATATTTT. The encoded protein is CATSSTEGNTIYF.

The genes are TRBV19 and TRBJ1-4, with TRBD1 identical over 9 bases. The CDR3 length is 13 residues. The J segment lost 7 bases and the V segment lost 3 bases, leaving 0 bases of the junction unmatched. Germline assignment: CDR1 LNHDA and CDR2 SQIVND (reference sequence). In DNA form, the CDR3 reads TGTGCCAGTAGTATGGGACAGGGTGAAAAACTGTTTTTT. It codes for CASSMGQGEKLFF.

The chain carries TRBV19 and TRBJ2-3; TRBD2 matches at 15 bases. This CDR3 is 16 amino acids long. CDR1 is LNHDA and CDR2 is SQIVND in the germline V gene (reference sequence). J gave up 5 bases and V 3 bases, and 3 bases lay outside the gene matches. The CDR3 is CASSIAGLAGGDTQYF. CDR3 coding DNA: TGTGCCAGTAGTATCGCGGGACTAGCGGGGGGAGATACGCAGTATTTT.

V is TRBV6-5 and J is TRBJ1-3, with a possible D match to TRBD1 (6 bases). With 10 bases removed from V and 0 bases from J, the gap between germline ends came to 13 bases. Germline V gives CDR1 MNHEY, CDR2 SVGAGI. The length of the CDR3 is 14 residues. The CDR3 here is CATGTTSSGNTIYF. CDR3 DNA: TGTGCCACCGGGACAACCAGCTCTGGAAACACCATATATTTT.

The rearrangement uses TRBV4-1 and TRBJ2-4; no clear D. This CDR3 region has 13 residues. Germline V gene lookup returns CDR1 MGHRA and CDR2 YSYEKL. Trimming took off 0 bases at V and 5 bases at J, with 5 bases between the two ends. The CDR3 reads CASSQDFENIQYF. The CDR3, as DNA: TGCGCCAGCAGCCAAGATTTCGAAAACATTCAGTACTTC.

The chain couples TRBV7-9 to TRBJ2-7; D remains unclear. V was clipped by 1 base and J by 2 bases, with 12 bases between them. In germline, CDR1 is SEHNR, CDR2 FQNEAQ (reference sequence). The CDR3 is made up of 15 amino acids. As DNA, the CDR3 is TGTGCCAGCAGCTTAGATTGGGCAGAGCCCTACGAGCAGTACTTC. It encodes CASSLDWAEPYEQYF.

The chain has TRBV10-3 and TRBJ2-7; possibly TRBD1 or TRBD2 for D (5 bases each). V was pared by 2 bases and J by 6 bases, with 14 bases between. The germline gives CDR1 ENHRY, CDR2 SYGVKD. This CDR3 has 14 amino acids. The DNA of the CDR3 is TGTGCCATCAGTGAGGGGGGAATGGGATCCGAGCAGTACTTC. Its protein is CAISEGGMGSEQYF.

The V and J genes are TRBV5-4 and TRBJ2-1; TRBD2 might be the D (7 bases). From germline, CDR1 is SGHNT and CDR2 YYREEE (reference sequence). This CDR3 contains 17 residues. Trimming removed 1 base at V and 0 bases at J, with 14 bases between. The CDR3 region has the DNA TGTGCCAGCAGCTTGTGGCGGGGGCGCAGCTCCTACAATGAGCAGTTCTTC. This sequence encodes CASSLWRGRSSYNEQFF.

This clone has a single count. V and J are TRBV6-1 and TRBJ2-7, with a possible D match to TRBD2 (6 bases). The CDR3 contains 13 residues. Per the germline V gene, CDR1 is MNHNS and CDR2 is SASEGT. Trimming removed 8 bases at V and 5 bases at J, with 16 bases between. The CDR3 loop is CASREPGVNEQYF. For the CDR3, the DNA is TGTGCCAGCCGCGAGCCGGGGGTAAACGAGCAGTACTTC.

The table lists this clone with a count of one. The chain has TRBV11-2 and TRBJ2-1; D gene ambiguous. In germline, CDR1 is SGHAT, CDR2 FQNNGV. The CDR3 runs 16 residues. The V end was cut by 5 bases, the J end by 6 bases, with 20 bases between. Written as DNA, the CDR3 is TGTGCCAGCAGCCCGAGGCTCGCGTCTGGCGGCAATGAGCAGTTCTTC. Its translation is CASSPRLASGGNEQFF.

V is TRBV5-5 and J is TRBJ1-4; weak D call: TRBD1 (5 bases). This CDR3 has 14 amino acids. Deletions cut 7 bases from V and 10 bases from J, with 20 bases between. Germline V gene lookup returns CDR1 SGHKS and CDR2 YYEKEE (reference sequence). The CDR3 sequence: CASEETVVIGKLFF. CDR3 sequence (DNA): TGTGCCAGCGAGGAGACAGTCGTAATCGGAAAACTGTTTTTT.

J is TRBJ1-1 and V is TRBV6-1; D remains unclear. The CDR3 spans 15 residues. Between the trimmed V and J ends, which lost 0 bases and 1 base, there was a span of 9 bases. Germline V gene sequence: CDR1 MNHNS, CDR2 SASEGT. The chain's CDR3 is CASSEAGRENTEAFF. The DNA of the CDR3 is TGTGCCAGCAGTGAAGCGGGGAGGGAGAACACTGAAGCTTTCTTT.

The chain combines TRBV2 with TRBJ2-7, with 10 bases identical to TRBD2. CDR3 length: 16 residues. After removal of 4 bases from V and 0 bases from J, the junction contained 6 bases not matched to a gene. Germline V gene data show CDR1 as SNHLY and CDR2 as FYNNEI. CDR3 sequence reads: CASSGSLAGGSYEQYF. The CDR3 DNA is TGTGCCAGCAGTGGGTCGTTAGCGGGGGGCTCCTACGAGCAGTACTTC.

This chain uses TRBV5-6 with TRBJ2-7; possible D gene TRBD1, 6 bases. Trimming left V 1 base short and J 2 bases short, with 7 bases between. The CDR3 has 13 amino acids. The germline gives CDR1 SGHDT, CDR2 YYEEEE. Here the CDR3 reads CASSLHRAYEQYF. DNA of the CDR3: TGTGCCAGCAGCTTGCACAGGGCCTACGAGCAGTACTTC. Together with reference TRBV5-6 and TRBJ2-7, the CDR3 gives the full variable domain: DAGVTQSPTHLIKTRGQQVTLRCSPKSGHDTVSWYQQALGQGPQFIFQYYEEEERQRGNFPDRFSGHQFPNYSSELNVNALLLGDSALYLCASSLHRAYEQYFGPGTRLTVT.

The V gene is TRBV5-1, the J gene TRBJ1-1; perhaps TRBD1 as D (6 bases). In germline, CDR1 is SGHRS, CDR2 YFSETQ. This CDR3 is built from 16 residues. Trimming removed 5 bases from V and 1 base from J, with 18 bases in between. In nucleotides, the CDR3 is TGCGCCAGCAGTTCCGCGACAGGAAACTCGAACACTGAAGCTTTCTTT. Translating gives CASSSATGNSNTEAFF.

The rearrangement uses TRBV29-1 and TRBJ2-3; 7 bases fit TRBD2. The V segment lost 4 bases and the J segment 4 bases; nucleotides outside the gene matches: 5. From germline, CDR1 is SQVTM and CDR2 ANQGSEA. The CDR3 loop spans 13 amino acids. The CDR3 DNA reads as TGCAGCGTTGGAGCGGCGGGAGCAGATACGCAGTATTTT. Amino acids: CSVGAAGADTQYF.

J is TRBJ1-3 and V is TRBV6-6; D is unclear. Deletions cut 4 bases from V and 4 bases from J, with 17 bases between. Germline loops: CDR1 MNHNY, CDR2 SVGAGI (reference sequence). This CDR3 has 16 amino acids. The CDR3 region has the DNA TGTGCCAGCAGTTCCGTTTCCAACGTGAGGGGAAACACCATATATTTT. Its protein product is CASSSVSNVRGNTIYF.